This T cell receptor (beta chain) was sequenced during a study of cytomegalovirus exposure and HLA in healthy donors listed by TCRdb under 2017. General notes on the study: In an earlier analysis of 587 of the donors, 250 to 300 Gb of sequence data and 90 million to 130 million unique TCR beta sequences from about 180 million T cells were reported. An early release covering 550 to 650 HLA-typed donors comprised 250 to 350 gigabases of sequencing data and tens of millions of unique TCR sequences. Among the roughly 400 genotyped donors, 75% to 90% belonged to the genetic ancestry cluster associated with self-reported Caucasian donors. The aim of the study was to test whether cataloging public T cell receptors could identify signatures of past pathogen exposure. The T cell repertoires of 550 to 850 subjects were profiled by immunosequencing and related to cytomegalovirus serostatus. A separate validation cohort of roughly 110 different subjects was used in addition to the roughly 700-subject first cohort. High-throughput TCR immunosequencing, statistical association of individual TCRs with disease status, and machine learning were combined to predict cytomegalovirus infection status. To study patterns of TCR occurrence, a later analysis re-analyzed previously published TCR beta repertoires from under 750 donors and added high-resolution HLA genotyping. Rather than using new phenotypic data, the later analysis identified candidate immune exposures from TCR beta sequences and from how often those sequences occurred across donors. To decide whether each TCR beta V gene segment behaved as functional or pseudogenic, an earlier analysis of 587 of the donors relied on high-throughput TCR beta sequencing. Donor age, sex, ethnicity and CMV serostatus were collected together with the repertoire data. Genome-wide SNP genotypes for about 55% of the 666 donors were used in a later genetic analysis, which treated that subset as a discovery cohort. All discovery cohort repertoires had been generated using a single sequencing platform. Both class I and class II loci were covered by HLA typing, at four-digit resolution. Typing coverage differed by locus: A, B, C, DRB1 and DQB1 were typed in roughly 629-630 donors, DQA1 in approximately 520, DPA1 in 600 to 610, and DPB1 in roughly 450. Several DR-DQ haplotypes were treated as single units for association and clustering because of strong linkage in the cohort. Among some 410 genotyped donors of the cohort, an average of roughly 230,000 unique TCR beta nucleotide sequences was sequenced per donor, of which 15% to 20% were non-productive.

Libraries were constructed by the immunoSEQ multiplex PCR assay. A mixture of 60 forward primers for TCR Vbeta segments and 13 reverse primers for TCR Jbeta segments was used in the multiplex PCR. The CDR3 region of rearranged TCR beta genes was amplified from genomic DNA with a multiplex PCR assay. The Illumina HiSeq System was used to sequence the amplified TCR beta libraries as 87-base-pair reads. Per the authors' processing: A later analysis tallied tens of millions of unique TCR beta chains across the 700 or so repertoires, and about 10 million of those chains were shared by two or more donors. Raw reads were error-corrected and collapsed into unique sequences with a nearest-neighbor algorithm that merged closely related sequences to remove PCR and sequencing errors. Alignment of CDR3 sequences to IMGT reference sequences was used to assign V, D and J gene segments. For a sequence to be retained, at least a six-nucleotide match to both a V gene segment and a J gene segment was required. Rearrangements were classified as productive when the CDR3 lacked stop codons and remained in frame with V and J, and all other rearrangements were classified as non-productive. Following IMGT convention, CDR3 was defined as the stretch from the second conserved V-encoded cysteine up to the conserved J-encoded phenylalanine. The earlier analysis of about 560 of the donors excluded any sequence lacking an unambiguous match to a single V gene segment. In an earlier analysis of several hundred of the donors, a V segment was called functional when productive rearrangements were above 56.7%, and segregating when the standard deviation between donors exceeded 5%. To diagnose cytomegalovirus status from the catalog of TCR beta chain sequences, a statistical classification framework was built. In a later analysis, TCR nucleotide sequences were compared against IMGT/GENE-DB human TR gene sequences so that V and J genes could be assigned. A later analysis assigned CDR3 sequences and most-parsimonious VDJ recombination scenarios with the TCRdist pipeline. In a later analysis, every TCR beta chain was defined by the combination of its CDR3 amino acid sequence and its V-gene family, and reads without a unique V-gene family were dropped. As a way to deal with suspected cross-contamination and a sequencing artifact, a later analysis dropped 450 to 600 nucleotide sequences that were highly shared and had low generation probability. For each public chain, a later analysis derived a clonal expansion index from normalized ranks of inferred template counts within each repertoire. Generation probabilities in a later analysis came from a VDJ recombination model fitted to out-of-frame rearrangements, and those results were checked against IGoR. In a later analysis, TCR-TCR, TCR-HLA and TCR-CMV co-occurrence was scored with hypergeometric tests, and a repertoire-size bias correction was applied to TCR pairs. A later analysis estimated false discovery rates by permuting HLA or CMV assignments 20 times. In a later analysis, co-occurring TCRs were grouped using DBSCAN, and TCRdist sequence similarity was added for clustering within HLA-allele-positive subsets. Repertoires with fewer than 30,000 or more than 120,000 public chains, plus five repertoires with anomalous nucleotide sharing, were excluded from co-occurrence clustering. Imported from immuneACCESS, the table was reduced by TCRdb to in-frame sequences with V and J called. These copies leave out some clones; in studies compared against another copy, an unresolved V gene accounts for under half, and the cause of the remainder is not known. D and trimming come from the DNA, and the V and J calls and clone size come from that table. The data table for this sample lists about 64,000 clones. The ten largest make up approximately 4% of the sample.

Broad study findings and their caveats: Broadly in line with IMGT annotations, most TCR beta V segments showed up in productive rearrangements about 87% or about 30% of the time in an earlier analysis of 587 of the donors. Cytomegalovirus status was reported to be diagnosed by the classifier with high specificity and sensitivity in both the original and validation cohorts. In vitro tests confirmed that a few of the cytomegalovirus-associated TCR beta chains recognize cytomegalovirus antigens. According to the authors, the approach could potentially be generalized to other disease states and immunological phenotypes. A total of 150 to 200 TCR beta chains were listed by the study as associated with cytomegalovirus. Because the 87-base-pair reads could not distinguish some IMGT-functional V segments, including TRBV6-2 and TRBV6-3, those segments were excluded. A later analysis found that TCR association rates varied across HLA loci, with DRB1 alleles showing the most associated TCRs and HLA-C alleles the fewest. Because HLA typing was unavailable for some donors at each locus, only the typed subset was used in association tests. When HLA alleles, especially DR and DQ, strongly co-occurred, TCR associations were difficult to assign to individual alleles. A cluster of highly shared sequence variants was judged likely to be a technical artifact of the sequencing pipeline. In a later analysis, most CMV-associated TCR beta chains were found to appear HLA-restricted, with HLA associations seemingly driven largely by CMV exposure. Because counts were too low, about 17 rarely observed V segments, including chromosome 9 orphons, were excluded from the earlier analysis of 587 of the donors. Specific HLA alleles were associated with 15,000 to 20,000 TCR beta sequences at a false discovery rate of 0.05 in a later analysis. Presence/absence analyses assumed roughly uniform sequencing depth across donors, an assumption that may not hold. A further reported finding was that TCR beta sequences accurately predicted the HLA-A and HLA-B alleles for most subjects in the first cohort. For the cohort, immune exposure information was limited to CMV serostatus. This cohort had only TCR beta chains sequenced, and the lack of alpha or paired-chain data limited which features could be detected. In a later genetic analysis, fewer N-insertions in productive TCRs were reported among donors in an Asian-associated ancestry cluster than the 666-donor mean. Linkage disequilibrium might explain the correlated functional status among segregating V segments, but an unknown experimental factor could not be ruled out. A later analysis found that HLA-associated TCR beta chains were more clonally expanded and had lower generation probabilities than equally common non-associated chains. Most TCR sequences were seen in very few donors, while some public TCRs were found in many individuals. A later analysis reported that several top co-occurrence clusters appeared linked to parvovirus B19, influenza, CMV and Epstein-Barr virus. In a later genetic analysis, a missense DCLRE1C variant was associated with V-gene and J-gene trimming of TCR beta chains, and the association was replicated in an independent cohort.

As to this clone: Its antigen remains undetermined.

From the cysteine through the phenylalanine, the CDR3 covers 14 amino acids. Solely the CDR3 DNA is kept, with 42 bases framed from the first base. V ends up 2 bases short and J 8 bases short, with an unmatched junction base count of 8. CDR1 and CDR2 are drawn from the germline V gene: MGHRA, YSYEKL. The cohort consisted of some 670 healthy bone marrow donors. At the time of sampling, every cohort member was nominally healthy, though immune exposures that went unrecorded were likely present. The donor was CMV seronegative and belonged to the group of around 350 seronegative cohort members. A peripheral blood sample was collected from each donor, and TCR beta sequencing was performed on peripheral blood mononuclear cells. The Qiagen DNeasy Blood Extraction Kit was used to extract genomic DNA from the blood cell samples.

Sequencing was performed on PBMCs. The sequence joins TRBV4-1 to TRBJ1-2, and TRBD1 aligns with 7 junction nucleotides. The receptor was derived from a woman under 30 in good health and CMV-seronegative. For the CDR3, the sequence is CASSQTTGTAGYTF. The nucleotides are TGCGCCAGCAGCCAAACAACCGGGACAGCGGGCTACACCTTC.